Listed below are T cell receptor beta chains from one sample, sequenced in a study of graft-versus-host responses after intestinal transplantation. The data were produced by immunoSEQ multiplex PCR, yet TCRdb's version contains in-frame clones alone and is incomplete. The table includes roughly 100,000 clones, more than 85% detected once. For these receptors, no antigen is known. Source: unstimulated CD4+ T cells sorted from spleen or lymph node cells, taken before intestinal transplant. The source of these receptors is a human donor who received an intestinal transplant. CDR3s include the opening cysteine and the closing phenylalanine or tryptophan. D genes are given only for firm matches. Clone size appears in some rows only: once, few, many, or a class for an expanded clone.

NA TRBJ1-2 NA TRBV28 12 TGTGCCAGCAGTCTGACAGTCTATGGCTACACCTTC CASSLTVYGYTF
TRBD2 TRBJ2-2 NA TRBV9 16 TGTGCCAGCAGCGTAGACGGGAGGCCCTACACCGGGGAGCTGTTTTTT CASSVDGRPYTGELFF
TRBD2 TRBJ2-7 NA TRBV11-2 16 TGTGCCAGCAGCCTCGGTAGCTCTAGCGGGAGAGACGAGCAGTACTTC CASSLGSSSGRDEQYF
NA TRBJ2-1 NA TRBV4-1 16 TGCGCCAGCAGCCAAGTCTTCGCCCGGGTGTGGGGTGAGCAGTTCTTC CASSQVFARVWGEQFF
NA TRBJ1-1 NA TRBV6-1 11 TGTGCCAGCAGTCAGGGGATCGTGGCTTTCTTT CASSQGIVAFF
TRBD2 TRBJ2-5 NA TRBV4-2 13 TGTCAAGCGGGGGGGCCTGCCCAAGAGACCCAGTACTTC CQAGGPAQETQYF
NA TRBJ2-3 few TRBV14 14 TGTGCCAGCAGCCTCAAACAGGAGACAGATACGCAGTATTTT CASSLKQETDTQYF
TRBD1 TRBJ1-5 NA TRBV11-2 15 TGTGCCAGCAGCTTAGGGACAGGGGACGATCAGCCCCAGCATTTT CASSLGTGDDQPQHF
NA TRBJ2-7 NA TRBV5-1 12 TGCGCCAGCAGCCTGCTGAACTACGAGCAGTACTTC CASSLLNYEQYF
NA TRBJ1-6 NA TRBV5-1 15 TGCGCCAGCAGCTTGGCCTTAGGGAGCCTTTCACCCCTCCACTTT CASSLALGSLSPLHF
NA TRBJ2-7 once TRBV6-5 15 TGTGCCAGCAGTTGGTACAGGGGAGGCTCCTACGAGCAGTACTTC CASSWYRGGSYEQYF
TRBD2 TRBJ2-2 NA TRBV5-1 15 TGCGCCAGCAGGACTAGCGGGGGGGACACCGGGGAGCTGTTTTTT CASRTSGGDTGELFF
TRBD1 TRBJ2-1 NA TRBV6-5 16 TGTGCCAGCAGTTACCACACAGGGGGCGCCTACAATGAGCAGTTCTTC CASSYHTGGAYNEQFF
TRBD1 TRBJ2-1 few TRBV10-1 12 TGCGCCAGCAGTGGACAGGGGAATGAGCAGTTCTTC CASSGQGNEQFF
NA TRBJ1-2 few TRBV7-6 16 TGTGCCAGCAGCTTATCCTGGGCCGTTGATCTGAGGGGCTACACCTTC CASSLSWAVDLRGYTF
TRBD2 TRBJ2-3 NA TRBV10-2 16 TGCGCCAGCAGTAAAGGGACTAGCGGGAGGGCCGATACGCAGTATTTT CASSKGTSGRADTQYF
TRBD2 TRBJ2-7 NA TRBV18 14 TGTGCCAGCTCAGTAGCGGGGGGCGCCTACGAGCAGTACTTC CASSVAGGAYEQYF
NA TRBJ2-7 few TRBV27 12 TGTGCCAGCAAGGAAATGGACCACGAGCAGTACTTC CASKEMDHEQYF
TRBD1 TRBJ2-2 NA TRBV5-6 15 TGTGCCAGCAGTTGGGGGACAGGGGTCCCCGGGGAGCTGTTTTTT CASSWGTGVPGELFF
NA TRBJ2-3 NA TRBV23-1 13 TGCGCCAGCTCTCTAACCTCCACAGATACGCAGTATTTT CASSLTSTDTQYF
NA TRBJ2-1 NA TRBV7-3 15 TGTGCCAGCAGCTTAGGCGGGCCTACCTACAATGAGCAGTTCTTC CASSLGGPTYNEQFF
TRBD2 TRBJ2-3 NA TRBV7-3 15 TGTGCCAGCAGCCTTAGCGGGGGGCGCACAGATACGCAGTATTTT CASSLSGGRTDTQYF
NA TRBJ1-3 NA TRBV6-5 15 TGTGCCAGCAGTTACTCGAGGTTGTCTGGAAACACCATATATTTT CASSYSRLSGNTIYF
NA TRBJ2-7 NA TRBV28 14 TGTGCCAGCAGTTTGGGGGGACTCTCCTACGAGCAGTACTTC CASSLGGLSYEQYF
TRBD2 TRBJ2-2 NA TRBV5-1 15 TGCGCCAGCAGCTTATCAGCGGGAGGCCCCGGGGAGCTGTTTTTT CASSLSAGGPGELFF
NA TRBJ1-6 NA TRBV2 14 TGTGCCAGCAGTGTGGATGGGGTCGGATCACCCCTCCACTTT CASSVDGVGSPLHF
NA TRBJ2-7 NA TRBV6-1 14 TGTGCCAGTAGAACGGTGGGGGTCACCTACGAGCAGTACTTC CASRTVGVTYEQYF